The rows below give T cell receptor beta chains drawn from one sample of a study of cytomegalovirus exposure and HLA in healthy donors. The repertoire was sequenced with immunoSEQ multiplex PCR; TCRdb's copy has only in-frame clones and lacks some. The sample consists of some 97,000 clones, more than 65% of them appearing once. The sequencing input was PBMCs. The receptors were sampled from a woman under 30 in good health and CMV-seropositive. CDR3s include the opening cysteine and the closing phenylalanine or tryptophan. D genes are given only for firm matches. Expanded clones get a size class; other rows say once, few or many, or leave the size out.

TRBV5-1	TRBD2	TRBJ2-7	NA	CASTTGGSSYEQYF	TGCGCCAGCACCACTGGCGGGAGCTCCTACGAGCAGTACTTC
TRBV5-1	NA	TRBJ1-5	few	CASSQDNNQPQHF	TGCGCCAGCAGTCAGGATAACAATCAGCCCCAGCATTTT
TRBV25-1	NA	TRBJ2-7	NA	CASRGGTFYEQYF	TGTGCCAGCAGGGGAGGAACGTTCTACGAGCAGTACTTC
TRBV28	TRBD2	TRBJ2-1	NA	CASRGTSGRLGPNNEQFF	TGTGCCAGCAGGGGGACTAGCGGGAGGTTGGGGCCTAACAATGAGCAGTTCTTC
TRBV4-3	TRBD2	TRBJ2-3	NA	CASSQGVGTSGRAYADTQYF	TGCGCCAGCAGCCAAGGAGTGGGGACTAGCGGGAGGGCCTATGCAGATACGCAGTATTTT
TRBV5-5	TRBD2	TRBJ2-7	NA	CASSKPGLDFDYEQYF	TGTGCCAGCAGCAAACCGGGACTAGATTTTGACTACGAGCAGTACTTC
TRBV2	TRBD1	TRBJ2-2	NA	CASSPDRGRTGELFF	TGTGCCAGCAGCCCGGACAGGGGGCGCACCGGGGAGCTGTTTTTT
TRBV27	NA	TRBJ2-7	NA	CASSWGRAYEQYF	TGTGCCAGCAGTTGGGGCAGGGCTTACGAGCAGTACTTC
TRBV30	NA	TRBJ1-6	few	CAWKSQSITKNSPLHF	TGTGCCTGGAAGTCCCAGTCCATTACTAAGAATTCGCCCCTCCACTTT
TRBV27	TRBD2	TRBJ2-3	NA	CASSTAGGTDTQYF	TGTGCCAGCAGCACAGCGGGAGGGACAGATACGCAGTATTTT
TRBV6-6	NA	TRBJ2-3	NA	CASSISWGPPTDTQYF	TGTGCCAGCAGTATAAGTTGGGGGCCGCCCACAGATACGCAGTATTTT
TRBV13	TRBD1	TRBJ1-5	NA	CASSKGQGDGNQPQHF	TGTGCCAGCAGCAAGGGACAGGGAGACGGCAATCAGCCCCAGCATTTT
TRBV5-4	TRBD1	TRBJ2-7	few	CASSPPGQGAHEQYF	TGTGCCAGCAGCCCACCGGGACAGGGGGCCCACGAGCAGTACTTC
TRBV19	NA	TRBJ2-5	NA	CASSPPDRPVGETQYF	TGTGCCAGTAGTCCACCTGACCGTCCAGTCGGGGAGACCCAGTACTTC
TRBV7-8	NA	TRBJ1-4	NA	CASSPRPSTNEKLFF	TGTGCCAGCAGCCCGAGGCCCTCAACTAATGAAAAACTGTTTTTT
TRBV7-9	TRBD1	TRBJ2-5	NA	CASSLSADRGETQYF	TGTGCCAGCAGCTTATCGGCAGACAGGGGGGAGACCCAGTACTTC
TRBV18	TRBD1	TRBJ2-7	NA	CASSPADRGFEQYF	TGTGCCAGCTCACCAGCGGACAGGGGATTCGAGCAGTACTTC
TRBV5-1	NA	TRBJ2-3	NA	CASSLDRAGTDTQYF	TGCGCCAGCAGCTTGGACAGGGCAGGCACAGATACGCAGTATTTT
TRBV30	TRBD1	TRBJ1-1	NA	CAWSPRTGTANTEAFF	TGTGCCTGGAGTCCAAGAACCGGGACAGCGAACACTGAAGCTTTCTTT
TRBV4-3	NA	TRBJ2-3	few	CASSVRDPGVPDTQYF	TGCGCCAGCAGCGTCCGGGACCCGGGGGTCCCAGATACGCAGTATTTT
TRBV7-2	NA	TRBJ2-1	once	CASSHSTANEQFF	TGTGCCAGCAGCCACTCGACAGCCAATGAGCAGTTCTTC
TRBV27	NA	TRBJ2-1	NA	CASKTPNRVTNEQFF	TGTGCCAGCAAAACCCCGAACCGGGTTACAAATGAGCAGTTCTTC
TRBV9	TRBD2	TRBJ2-5	NA	CASSVVGASGRETQYF	TGTGCCAGCAGCGTAGTCGGGGCTAGCGGGAGGGAGACCCAGTACTTC
TRBV10-3	NA	TRBJ1-3	NA	CAISPKDSSGNTIYF	TGTGCCATCAGTCCTAAGGACAGCTCTGGAAACACCATATATTTT
TRBV19	NA	TRBJ2-7	NA	CASSIGQGGPSYEQYF	TGTGCCAGTAGTATAGGGCAGGGTGGACCCTCCTACGAGCAGTACTTC
TRBV28	NA	TRBJ1-3	NA	CASSLWEGVVTGDSGNTIYF	TGTGCCAGCAGTTTATGGGAGGGTGTTGTTACAGGCGACTCTGGAAACACCATATATTTT
TRBV2	TRBD1	TRBJ1-2	NA	CASRAGQGRNGYTF	TGTGCCAGCAGGGCGGGACAGGGAAGGAATGGCTACACCTTC
TRBV5-5	NA	TRBJ2-3	NA	CASSRLADTQYF	TGTGCCAGCAGCCGACTCGCAGATACGCAGTATTTT
TRBV9	TRBD2	TRBJ2-5	NA	CASSDLTSGETQYF	TGTGCCAGCAGCGACCTGACTAGCGGGGAGACCCAGTACTTC
TRBV19	TRBD2	TRBJ2-1	NA	CASSIAPGTSRTYNEQFF	TGTGCCAGTAGTATAGCCCCCGGGACTAGCAGAACCTACAATGAGCAGTTCTTC
TRBV9	TRBD1	TRBJ2-2	NA	CASSTTGSTGELFF	TGTGCCAGCAGCACGACAGGGTCGACCGGGGAGCTGTTTTTT
TRBV18	NA	TRBJ2-5	NA	CASSRAQGTNRESQYF	TGTGCCAGCTCACGGGCCCAAGGAACTAACCGGGAGTCCCAGTACTTC
TRBV28	TRBD1	TRBJ1-4	NA	CASSLGQERNEKLFF	TGTGCCAGCAGCCTAGGACAGGAACGAAATGAAAAACTGTTTTTT
TRBV27	NA	TRBJ2-7	NA	CASLPLGGSYEQYF	TGTGCCAGCCTGCCCCTGGGAGGCTCCTACGAGCAGTACTTC
TRBV21-1	NA	TRBJ2-7	NA	CASTQGICEQYF	TGTGCCAGCACACAGGGTATTTGCGAGCAGTACTTC
TRBV2	NA	TRBJ2-5	NA	CATSQEAQYF	TGTGCCACCTCTCAGGAAGCCCAGTACTTC
TRBV5-1	NA	TRBJ2-5	NA	CASSLEWEVETQYF	TGCGCCAGCAGCTTGGAATGGGAGGTGGAGACCCAGTACTTC
TRBV27	NA	TRBJ1-1	NA	CASRGGPNTEAFF	TGTGCCAGCAGGGGAGGCCCGAACACTGAAGCTTTCTTT
TRBV18	TRBD2	TRBJ2-3	NA	CASSVAGGTDTQYF	TGTGCCAGCTCAGTAGCGGGGGGCACAGATACGCAGTATTTT